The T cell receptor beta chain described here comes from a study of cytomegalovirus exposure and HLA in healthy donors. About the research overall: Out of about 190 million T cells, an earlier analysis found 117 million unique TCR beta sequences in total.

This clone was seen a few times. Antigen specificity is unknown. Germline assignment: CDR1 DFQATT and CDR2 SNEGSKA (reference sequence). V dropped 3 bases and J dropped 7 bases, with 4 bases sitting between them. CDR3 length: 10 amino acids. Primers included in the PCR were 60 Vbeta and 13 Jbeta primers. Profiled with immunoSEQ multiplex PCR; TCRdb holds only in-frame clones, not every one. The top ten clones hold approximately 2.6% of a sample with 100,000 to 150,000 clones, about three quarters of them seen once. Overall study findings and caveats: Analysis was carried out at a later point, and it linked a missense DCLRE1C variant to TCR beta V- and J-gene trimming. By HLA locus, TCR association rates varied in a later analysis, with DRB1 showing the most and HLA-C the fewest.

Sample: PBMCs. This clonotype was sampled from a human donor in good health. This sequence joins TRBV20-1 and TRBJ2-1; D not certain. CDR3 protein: CSASVNEQFF. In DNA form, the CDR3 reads TGCAGTGCTAGCGTGAATGAGCAGTTCTTC.